These 13 T cell receptor beta chains were all obtained from the same sample, sequenced in a study of T-cell reconstitution after alpha-beta-depleted transplantation in children. Unique molecular identifiers tagged the TCRbeta library. TCRdb redid the calling of the PCR reads with MiXCR, one entry per CDR3 protein. The sample lists about 200,000 distinct CDR3 sequences, just under 6.5% seen once, with around 4.1% in the top ten. The source material was PBMCs, sampled before TCRalphabeta/CD19-depleted stem cell transplant. The receptors stem from a girl under three years old with combined immunodeficiency, due to receive a stem cell transplant.

This clonotype appeared many times. V usage is TRBV7-3 and J usage is TRBJ2-2; D is perhaps TRBD1 (6 bases). Trimming pared 5 bases from V and 3 bases from J, leaving 16 bases between. Germline CDR1 and CDR2: SGHTA and FQGTGA. CDR3 size: 16 residues. The CDR3: CASSAQGWSDTGELFF. As DNA, the CDR3 is TGTGCCAGCAGCGCACAGGGTTGGAGCGACACCGGGGAGCTGTTTTTT.

Many counts were recorded for this clonotype. This chain joins TRBV29-1 and TRBJ1-3; D is unresolved. CDR1 is SQVTM and CDR2 is ANQGSEA in the germline V gene. There are 14 residues in the CDR3. V was cut by 5 bases and J by 0 bases, with 11 bases left in between. The CDR3 is CSVRTGSSGNTIYF. The CDR3 coding sequence is TGCAGCGTTAGGACCGGGAGCTCTGGAAACACCATATATTTT.

In its sample, this clonotype was seen many times. This chain links TRBV7-2 with TRBJ2-5; D may be TRBD1 or TRBD2 (5 bases each). This CDR3 spans 16 amino acids. V gave up 7 bases and J gave up 6 bases, with 24 bases separating them. CDR1 and CDR2 from the germline V gene are SGHTA and FQGNSA. The chain's CDR3 is CASTPPGTLVKKTQYF. The CDR3 DNA is TGTGCCAGCACCCCCCCCGGGACCTTAGTCAAGAAGACCCAGTACTTC.

This clonotype was seen ten or more times. The V and J genes are TRBV20-1 and TRBJ2-1; D remains ambiguous. This CDR3 comprises 14 residues. V was cut by 3 bases and J by 3 bases, with 12 bases left in between. Germline V gives CDR1 DFQATT, CDR2 SNEGSKA (reference sequence). The CDR3, as DNA: TGCAGTGCTAGGGGCGCCTCCGACTACAATGAGCAGTTCTTC. Protein product: CSARGASDYNEQFF.

This clonotype was detected many times. The chain combines TRBV7-8 with TRBJ2-2; tentatively, D is TRBD2 (6 bases). Germline lookup yields CDR1 SGHVS and CDR2 FQNEAQ. The germline V and J ends were trimmed by 5 bases and 0 bases, with 13 bases remaining between them. The CDR3 extends over 16 amino acids. For the CDR3, the DNA is TGTGCCAGCAGCGACGGACTACTCACGAACACCGGGGAGCTGTTTTTT. It translates to CASSDGLLTNTGELFF.

The chain joins TRBV6-2 or TRBV6-3 to TRBJ1-5; D uncertain. Trimming took off 1 base at V and 2 bases at J, with 12 bases between the two ends. CDR3 length: 16 residues. Per germline, CDR1 MNHEY and CDR2 SVGEGT. CDR3 sequence: CASSYLIEAGNQPQHF. Written as DNA, the CDR3 is TGTGCCAGCAGTTACTTAATTGAGGCGGGCAATCAGCCCCAGCATTTT.

This clonotype was recorded at least ten times. CDR3 nucleotides: TGTGCCAGCAGTCCCGGGGGGCCAGAGACCCAGTACTTC. This sequence encodes CASSPGGPETQYF. The chain couples TRBV28 to TRBJ2-5; D perhaps matches TRBD2 (7 bases). The CDR3 is made up of 13 amino acids. The germline V gene has CDR1 MDHEN and CDR2 SYDVKM. The V gene lost 5 bases and the J gene lost 4 bases, with 11 bases spanning the gap. The full variable domain, rest sourced from reference TRBV28 and TRBJ2-5, is DVKVTQSSRYLVKRTGEKVFLECVQDMDHENMFWYRQDPGLGLRLIYFSYDVKMKEKGDIPEGYSVSREKKERFSLILESASTNQTSMYLCASSPGGPETQYFGPGTRLLVL.

This clonotype was counted at least ten times. The V gene is TRBV6-5, the J gene TRBJ1-5; weak D call: TRBD1 (5 bases). The CDR3 loop spans 13 amino acids. Between the trimmed V and J ends, which lost 7 bases and 4 bases, there was a span of 11 bases. Germline lookup yields CDR1 MNHEY and CDR2 SVGAGI. The CDR3 is CASIDSLNQPQHF. The CDR3 region has the DNA TGTGCCAGCATAGACAGCCTAAATCAGCCCCAGCATTTT.

This clonotype appeared many times. This chain links TRBV29-1 with TRBJ2-1; no clear D gene. V gave up 4 bases and J gave up 8 bases, with 9 bases separating them. The CDR3 runs 11 residues. Germline values: CDR1 SQVTM, CDR2 ANQGSEA. The CDR3 coding sequence is TGCAGCGTTGGTCTAGGTCATGAGCAGTTCTTC. As protein: CSVGLGHEQFF.

This clonotype was recorded many times. This chain joins TRBV5-1 and TRBJ2-3; possible D gene TRBD2, 5 bases. Trimming pared 6 bases from V and 5 bases from J, leaving 22 bases between. Germline V gene sequence: CDR1 SGHRS, CDR2 YFSETQ. The CDR3 loop spans 16 amino acids. In DNA form, the CDR3 reads TGCGCCAGCACCTCTCCGGCGGCTAGCCGTGGAGATACGCAGTATTTT. Amino acid sequence: CASTSPAASRGDTQYF.

The table lists this clonotype with many counts. The chain couples TRBV15 to TRBJ1-1; no definite D call. Germline V lookup: CDR1 LNHNV, CDR2 YYDKDF (reference sequence). The germline V and J ends were trimmed by 2 bases and 10 bases, with 14 bases remaining between them. The CDR3 totals 13 residues. The CDR3 is CATSRPVGLRAFF. CDR3 bases: TGTGCCACCAGCAGACCAGTAGGGCTGAGAGCTTTCTTT. The variable domain in full, with the rest retrieved from reference TRBV15 and TRBJ1-1, is DAMVIQNPRYQVTQFGKPVTLSCSQTLNHNVMYWYQQKSSQAPKLLFHYYDKDFNNEADTPDNFQSRRPNTSFCFLDIRSPGLGDTAMYLCATSRPVGLRAFFGQGTRLTVV.

The chain recombines TRBV7-3 with TRBJ2-2, with 10 bases lining up with TRBD1. Germline loops: CDR1 SGHTA, CDR2 FQGTGA. J gave up 5 bases and V 5 bases, and 5 bases lay outside the gene matches. The CDR3 has 15 residues. CDR3 in DNA: TGTGCCAGCAGCGTCCGGGACAGGGGAACCGGGGAGCTGTTTTTT. It codes for CASSVRDRGTGELFF. The full variable domain, in which reference TRBV7-3 and TRBJ2-2 provide the parts outside the CDR3, is GAGVSQTPSNKVTEKGKYVELRCDPISGHTALYWYRQSLGQGPEFLIYFQGTGAADDSGLPNDRFFAVRPEGSVSTLKIQRTERGDSAVYLCASSVRDRGTGELFFGEGSRLTVL.

This clonotype occurred many times. J is TRBJ1-2 and V is TRBV10-3, with D hard to call. The CDR3 has 14 amino acids. With 0 bases removed from V and 4 bases from J, the gap between germline ends came to 9 bases. The germline V gene has CDR1 ENHRY and CDR2 SYGVKD. In nucleotides, the CDR3 is TGTGCCATCAGTGAGTCAGTTGTAGGCTATGGCTACACCTTC. It translates to CAISESVVGYGYTF.